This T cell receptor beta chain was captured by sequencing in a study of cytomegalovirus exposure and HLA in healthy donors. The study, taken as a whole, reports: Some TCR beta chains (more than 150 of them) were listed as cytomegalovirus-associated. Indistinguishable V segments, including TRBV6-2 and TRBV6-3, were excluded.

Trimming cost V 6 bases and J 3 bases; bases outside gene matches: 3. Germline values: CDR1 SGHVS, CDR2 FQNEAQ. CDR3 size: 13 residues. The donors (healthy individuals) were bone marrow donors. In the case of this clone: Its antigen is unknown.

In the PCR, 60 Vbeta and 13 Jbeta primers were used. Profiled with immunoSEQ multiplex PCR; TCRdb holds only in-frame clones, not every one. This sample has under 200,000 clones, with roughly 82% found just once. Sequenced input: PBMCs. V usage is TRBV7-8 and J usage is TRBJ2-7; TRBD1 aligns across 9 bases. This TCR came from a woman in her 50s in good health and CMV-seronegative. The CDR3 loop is CASRDRGVYEQYF. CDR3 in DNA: TGTGCCAGCAGGGACAGGGGAGTCTACGAGCAGTACTTC.